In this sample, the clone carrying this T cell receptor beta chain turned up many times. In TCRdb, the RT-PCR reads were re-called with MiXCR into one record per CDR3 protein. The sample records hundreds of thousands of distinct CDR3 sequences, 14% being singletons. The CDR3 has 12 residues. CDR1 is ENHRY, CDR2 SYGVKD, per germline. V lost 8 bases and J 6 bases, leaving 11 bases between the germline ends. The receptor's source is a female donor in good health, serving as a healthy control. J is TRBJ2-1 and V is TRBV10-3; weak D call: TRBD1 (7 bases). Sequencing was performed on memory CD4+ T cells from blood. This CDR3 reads CAIGRDSNEQFF. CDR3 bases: TGTGCCATCGGGCGGGACAGCAATGAGCAGTTCTTC.